This T cell receptor (beta chain) appears in the sequencing data of a study of T-cell reconstitution after alpha-beta-depleted transplantation in children. This clonotype was detected only a few times. Preparation of the TCRbeta library used unique molecular identifiers. TCRdb re-derived calls from the PCR reads in MiXCR, one entry per CDR3 protein. The sample has 450,000 to 600,000 distinct CDR3 sequences, around 13% seen once. This CDR3 is 11 amino acids long. Germline values: CDR1 MDHEN, CDR2 SYDVKM. Trimming removed 6 bases from V and 5 bases from J, with 8 bases in between. The gene calls are TRBV28 and TRBJ2-7; D is undetermined. The sequenced sample was PBMCs, mostly from graft donor cells, obtained 360 days after TCRalphabeta/CD19-depleted stem cell transplant. The receptor comes from a male patient aged 10-17 years who had a stem cell transplant for acute myeloid leukemia, so the T cells may come from the graft donor. CDR3 DNA: TGTGCCAGCAGCCCTCACCACGAGCAGTACTTC. Amino acids: CASSPHHEQYF.